The 10 T cell receptor beta chains in this list originate from one sample, sequenced in a study of breast tumors, draining lymph nodes, adjacent tissues. Axillary draining lymph nodes of breast cancer patients supplied the node samples. TCRdb used MiXCR to reprocess the multiplex PCR reads, holding one entry per CDR3 protein. The sample consists of around 190,000 distinct CDR3 sequences, roughly 30% of them appearing once. The sample taken for sequencing was axillary lymph node tissue. The receptor set was obtained from a female donor with breast cancer. Some clones in this sample may be carry-over from other donors' samples.

This clonotype was seen many times. The chain combines TRBV5-1 with TRBJ2-7, with a tentative D call TRBD1 (6 bases). This CDR3 is 15 amino acids long. V shed 0 bases and J shed 6 bases, with 16 bases lying between them. Germline V CDR1 and CDR2: SGHRS, YFSETQ. The CDR3: CASSLVQGESPEQYF. In DNA form, the CDR3 reads TGCGCCAGCAGCTTGGTACAGGGCGAATCCCCCGAGCAGTACTTC.

This rearrangement joins TRBV3-1 to TRBJ2-1; D not resolved. The CDR3 consists of 16 residues. Germline-derived CDR1 and CDR2 are LGHDT and YNNKEL (reference sequence). V was clipped by 0 bases and J by 2 bases, with 11 bases between them. The CDR3 coding sequence is TGTGCCAGCAGCCAAGATCCGTCTAGTCCCTACAATGAGCAGTTCTTC. The encoded protein is CASSQDPSSPYNEQFF.

V usage is TRBV18 and J usage is TRBJ2-1, with 7 nucleotides matching TRBD2. The J segment lost 5 bases and the V segment lost 6 bases, leaving 16 bases of the junction unmatched. CDR3 length equals 17 residues. CDR1 is KGHSH and CDR2 is LQKENI in the germline V gene. CDR3 coding DNA: TGTGCCAGCTCCCTTTCGTGGGCGGGAGCCGGGGACAATGAGCAGTTCTTC. Residues: CASSLSWAGAGDNEQFF.

For this clonotype: A much larger clone lies a single base off, so this may be a read error. The CDR3 DNA reads TGTGCCAGCAGCCAATTAGACAGGGCAGCGGGAAACATCATATATTTT. It specifies CASSQLDRAAGNIIYF. The chain employs TRBV4-2 and TRBJ1-3; the match to TRBD1 covers 7 bases. The germline CDR1 and CDR2 sequences are LGHNA and YNFKEQ. The CDR3 is made up of 16 amino acids.

This clonotype was seen repeatedly, ten times or more. The gene calls are TRBV7-6 and TRBJ2-2, with 8 bases lining up with TRBD2. With V trimmed by 5 bases and J by 1 base, 9 bases remained unmatched. This CDR3 comprises 17 residues. Germline V gene lookup returns CDR1 SGHVS and CDR2 FNYEAQ. CDR3 in DNA: TGTGCCAGCAGCCCCCATTTAGCGGGATGGAACACCGGGGAGCTGTTTTTT. It encodes CASSPHLAGWNTGELFF.

This clonotype was detected many times. This chain links TRBV10-1 with TRBJ2-3; D uncertain. Germline V CDR1 and CDR2: WNHNN, SYGVQD (reference sequence). The CDR3 extends over 16 amino acids. V was pared by 0 bases and J by 4 bases, with 14 bases between. The CDR3 region has the DNA TGCGCCAGCAGTGAGTCATTGGGAAGAGAGGCAGATACGCAGTATTTT. Protein product: CASSESLGREADTQYF.

This clonotype has ten or more counts. The rearrangement links TRBV19 to TRBJ1-5; no clear D. The CDR3 has 14 amino acids. The germline V gene has CDR1 LNHDA and CDR2 SQIVND (reference sequence). V was shortened by 9 bases and J by 0 bases, with 12 bases between the two germline ends. CDR3 DNA sequence: TGTGCCAGCCAGCCGGGAAATAGCAATCAGCCCCAGCATTTT. Translation gives CASQPGNSNQPQHF.

This clonotype has only a few counts. A much larger clone lies a single base off, so this may be a read error. The J gene is TRBJ1-5, the V gene TRBV12-3 or TRBV12-4; D is unclear. The CDR3 sequence is 12 residues long. V was cut by 3 bases and J by 6 bases, with 6 bases left in between. The CDR3 sequence: CASSFVSQPQHF. CDR3 DNA sequence: TGTGCCAGCAGTTTTGTGAGTCAGCCCCAGCATTTT.

This chain links TRBV20-1 with TRBJ1-4; weak D call: TRBD1 (5 bases). The CDR3 length is 16 residues. The germline gives CDR1 DFQATT, CDR2 SNEGSKA (reference sequence). Trimming pared 2 bases from V and 10 bases from J, leaving 23 bases between. CDR3 coding DNA: TGCAGTGCTAGACGGGTGACGGGACTCATGAGCGGAAAACTGTTTTTT. Its translation: CSARRVTGLMSGKLFF.

CDR3 region: CASSSRGRGLYEQYF. The CDR3 DNA follows: TGTGCCAGCAGTAGCAGGGGGCGGGGGTTGTACGAGCAGTACTTC. The chain recombines TRBV12-3 or TRBV12-4 with TRBJ2-7, with D tentatively TRBD1 (8 bases). Trimming took 5 bases from V and 4 from J, leaving 18 bases between them. This CDR3 has 15 amino acids.